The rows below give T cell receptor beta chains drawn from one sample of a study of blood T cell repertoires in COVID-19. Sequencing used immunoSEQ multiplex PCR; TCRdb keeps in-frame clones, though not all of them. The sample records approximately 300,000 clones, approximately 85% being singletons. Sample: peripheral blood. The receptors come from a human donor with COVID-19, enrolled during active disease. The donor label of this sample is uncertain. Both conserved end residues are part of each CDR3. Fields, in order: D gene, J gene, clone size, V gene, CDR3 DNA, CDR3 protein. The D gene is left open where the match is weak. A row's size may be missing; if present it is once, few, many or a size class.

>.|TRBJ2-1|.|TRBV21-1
TGTGCCAGCAGCCCAGGGACAGTTGGAAGGGAGCAGTTCTTC
CASSPGTVGREQFF
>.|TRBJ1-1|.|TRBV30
TGTGCCTGGAGTGTAATCCGGGGGGTGAACACTGAAGCTTTCTTT
CAWSVIRGVNTEAFF
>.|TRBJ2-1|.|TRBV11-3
TGTGCCAGCAGCTCCCGGCGGGGACACAATGAGCAGTTCTTC
CASSSRRGHNEQFF
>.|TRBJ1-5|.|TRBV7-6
TGTGCCAGCAGCTTGTCCGAGGATCAGCCCCAGCATTTT
CASSLSEDQPQHF
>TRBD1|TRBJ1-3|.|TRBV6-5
TGTGCCAGCATCCGGACAGGGGCTACTGGAAACACCATATATTTT
CASIRTGATGNTIYF
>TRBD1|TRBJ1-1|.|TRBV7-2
TGTGCCAGCAGCAAATTCCGTGAGACAGGGGAAGCTTTCTTT
CASSKFRETGEAFF
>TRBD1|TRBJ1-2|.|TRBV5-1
TGCGCCAGCAGCCCGCCGGGACAGCAGAACTTTTATGGCTACACCTTC
CASSPPGQQNFYGYTF
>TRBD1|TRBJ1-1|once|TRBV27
TGTGCCAGCAGTTTATCGGACAGGGAAGGGCTCAACACTGAAGCTTTCTTT
CASSLSDREGLNTEAFF
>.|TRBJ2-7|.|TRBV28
TGTGCCAGCTTGGACAGACCCACCTACGAGCAGTACTTC
CASLDRPTYEQYF
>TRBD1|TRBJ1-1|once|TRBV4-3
TGCGCCAGCAGACATTCGGACAGGTTGAACACTGAAGCTTTCTTT
CASRHSDRLNTEAFF
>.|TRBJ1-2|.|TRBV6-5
TGTGCCAGCAGTTACTCTCAACCAGGGGGCTACACCTTC
CASSYSQPGGYTF
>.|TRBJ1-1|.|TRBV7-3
TGTGCCAGCAGCTTTGACTCCCTTGGCACTGAAGCTTTCTTT
CASSFDSLGTEAFF
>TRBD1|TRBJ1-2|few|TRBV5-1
TGCGCCAGCAGACCTGGTGGGACAGGGCAGGGAAACTATGGCTACACCTTC
CASRPGGTGQGNYGYTF
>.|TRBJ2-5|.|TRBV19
TGTGCCAGTAGTAGGCCCCCAGAGACCCAGTACTTC
CASSRPPETQYF
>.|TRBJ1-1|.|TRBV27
TGTGCCAGCTTCTCCCGGGAGAACACTGAAGCTTTCTTT
CASFSRENTEAFF
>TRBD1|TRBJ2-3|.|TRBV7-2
TGTGCCAGCAGCTTAGCTGTGCGGACAGGGGGCCTCACAGATACGCAGTATTTT
CASSLAVRTGGLTDTQYF
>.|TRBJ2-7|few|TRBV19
TGTGCCAGTAGTATAGCCTCGCAGGGATTGGCCGACGAGCAGTACTTC
CASSIASQGLADEQYF
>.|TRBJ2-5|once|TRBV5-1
TGCGCCAGCAGCTTGGGACACTGGCAAGAGACCCAGTACTTC
CASSLGHWQETQYF
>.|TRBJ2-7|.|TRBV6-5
TGTGCCAGCAGCAACTACGCAGGGCCCTACGAGCAGTACTTC
CASSNYAGPYEQYF
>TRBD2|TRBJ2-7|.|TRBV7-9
TGTGCCAGCAGCCCGGGACTAGCGGGCTACGAGCAGTACTTC
CASSPGLAGYEQYF
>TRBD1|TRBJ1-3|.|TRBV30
TGTGCCTGGACCGGGGGGGACAGTTATTCTGGAAACACCATATATTTT
CAWTGGDSYSGNTIYF
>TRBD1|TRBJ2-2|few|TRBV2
TGTGCCAGCAAGGGACAGCTGAACACCGGGGAGCTGTTTTTT
CASKGQLNTGELFF
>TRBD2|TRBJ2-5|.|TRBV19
TGTGCCAGTAGTATCGGACTAGCGGGAGTTGAAGAGACCCAGTACTTC
CASSIGLAGVEETQYF
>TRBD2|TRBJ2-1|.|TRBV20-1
TGCAGTGCTAGTAGCGGGAGCTCCTACAATGAGCAGTTCTTC
CSASSGSSYNEQFF
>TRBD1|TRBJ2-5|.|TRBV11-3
TGTGCCAGCAGCCTAAGGACAGGGCCAGGGACCCAGTACTTC
CASSLRTGPGTQYF
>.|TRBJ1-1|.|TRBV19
TGTGCCAGTAACCTAGGGGGCACTGAAGCTTTCTTT
CASNLGGTEAFF
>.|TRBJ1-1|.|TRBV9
TGTGCCAGCAGCGTAGAGGAAGGAGATTTTTTGAACACTGAAGCTTTCTTT
CASSVEEGDFLNTEAFF
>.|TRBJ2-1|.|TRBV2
TGTGCCAGCAGTGATCGGGGTACCTCCTACAATGAGCAGTTCTTC
CASSDRGTSYNEQFF
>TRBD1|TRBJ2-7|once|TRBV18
TGTGCCAGCTCACCCCGACAGTCCGGACAGGTGAGCTCCTACGAGCAGTACTTC
CASSPRQSGQVSSYEQYF
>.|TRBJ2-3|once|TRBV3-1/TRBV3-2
TGTGCCAGCAGCCAACTTACGAGGCGCTTAGCCCCAGATACGCAGTATTTT
CASSQLTRRLAPDTQYF
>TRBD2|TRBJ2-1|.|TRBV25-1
TGTGCCAGCAGTGAAAGTGGGGGGGCCTACAATGAGCAGTTCTTC
CASSESGGAYNEQFF
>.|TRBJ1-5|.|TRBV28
TGTGCCAGCAGTTCGGAGGTAAGGGATCAGCCCCAGCATTTT
CASSSEVRDQPQHF
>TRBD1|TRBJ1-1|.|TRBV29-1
TGCAGCGTTGGGTCAGGGGGGACTGAAGCTTTCTTT
CSVGSGGTEAFF
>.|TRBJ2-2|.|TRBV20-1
TGCAGTGCTAGTGCTACAGGGACCGGGGAGCTGTTTTTT
CSASATGTGELFF
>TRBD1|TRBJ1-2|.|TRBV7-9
TGTGCCAGCAGCTCAAAAGGGGGCAGGACCTATGGCTACACCTTC
CASSSKGGRTYGYTF
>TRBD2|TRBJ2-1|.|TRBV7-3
TGTGCCAGCAGCTCGGGACTAGCGGGAGAGGGCGAGCAGTTCTTC
CASSSGLAGEGEQFF
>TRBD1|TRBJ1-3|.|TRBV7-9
TGTGCCAGCAGTAATTTGGACAGGGTGAACACCATATATTTT
CASSNLDRVNTIYF